This entry lists 23 T cell receptor beta chains sequenced from one sample in a study of neurological immune-mediated disorders. MiXCR, run by TCRdb on the 5' RACE reads, gives a single entry per CDR3 protein. The sample carries 30,000 or so distinct CDR3 sequences, roughly 15% recorded once. The sequencing input was PBMCs. Source of these receptors: a man in his 70s in good health.

This clonotype was recorded many times. This chain joins TRBV7-2 and TRBJ2-7; 13 bases are shared with TRBD2. Looked up from germline, CDR1 is SGHTA and CDR2 is FQGNSA. CDR3 size: 16 residues. J lost 4 bases, V lost 5 bases, and 8 bases had no gene match. The CDR3 region is CASSPSLAGGPYEQYF. For the CDR3, the DNA is TGTGCCAGCAGCCCCTCACTAGCGGGGGGGCCGTACGAGCAGTACTTC.

The chain couples TRBV20-1 to TRBJ2-7; 11 bases align to TRBD2. The CDR3 is 15 amino acids. The germline V gene has CDR1 DFQATT and CDR2 SNEGSKA (reference sequence). V shed 0 bases, J shed 3 bases, and the junction held 4 bases outside the gene matches. CDR3 protein: CSAREASGGYYEQYF. In DNA form, the CDR3 reads TGCAGTGCTAGAGAGGCTAGCGGGGGGTACTACGAGCAGTACTTC.

This clonotype appeared many times. V is TRBV7-6 and J is TRBJ1-1; 10 bases are a match to TRBD1. J gave up 3 bases and V 2 bases, and 9 bases lay outside the gene matches. CDR3 length equals 17 residues. Germline lookup yields CDR1 SGHVS and CDR2 FNYEAQ. CDR3 amino acids: CASSLWGQGFGDTEAFF. Written as DNA, the CDR3 is TGTGCCAGCAGCTTATGGGGACAGGGGTTCGGGGACACTGAAGCTTTCTTT.

This clonotype has ten or more counts. The V call is TRBV4-2, the J call TRBJ2-5; no definite D call. The germline CDR1 and CDR2 sequences are LGHNA and YNFKEQ. Deletions cut 0 bases from V and 10 bases from J, with 15 bases between. This CDR3 is built from 14 residues. The DNA for the CDR3 is TGTGCCAGCAGCCAAGACAAGGCAAGTCGAGGCCAGTACTTC. The encoded protein is CASSQDKASRGQYF.

The chain uses TRBV6-5 and TRBJ2-2, with D perhaps matching TRBD1 (5 bases). The CDR3 consists of 15 residues. Germline-derived CDR1 and CDR2 are MNHEY and SVGAGI. The V end lost 2 bases, the J end lost 0 bases, and 7 bases lay between the germline ends. The CDR3 DNA reads as TGTGCCAGCAGTTACCAGGGCTCGAACACCGGGGAGCTGTTTTTT. Translating gives CASSYQGSNTGELFF.

This clonotype was observed at least ten times. The V and J genes are TRBV7-2 and TRBJ2-1, with TRBD1 identical over 12 bases. Losses at the gene ends were 5 bases for V and 7 bases for J; bases not matched to a gene: 6. There are 15 residues in the CDR3. Germline V CDR1 and CDR2: SGHTA, FQGNSA. The CDR3 bases are TGTGCCAGCAGCCCGGGACAGGGGGCGGTAAATGAGCAGTTCTTC. Amino acids: CASSPGQGAVNEQFF.

This clonotype occurred many times. At one end the junction does not follow the germline gene, possibly because of a read error. The chain recombines TRBV20-1 with TRBJ2-1; TRBD2 matches at 7 bases. Per the germline V gene, CDR1 is DFQATT and CDR2 is SNEGSKA (reference sequence). This CDR3 is 14 amino acids long. In DNA form, the CDR3 reads TGCAGTGCTGGGGGGGGGGACTCCAACAATGAGCAGTTCTTC. Its translation is CSAGGGDSNNEQFF.

This clonotype was counted at least ten times. This sequence joins TRBV5-1 and TRBJ2-3; D not resolved. The V and J ends lost 0 bases and 0 bases respectively, with 8 bases between them. The CDR3 totals 15 residues. CDR1 is SGHRS, CDR2 YFSETQ, per germline. The CDR3 here is CASSLVPDSTDTQYF. The CDR3 DNA follows: TGCGCCAGCAGCTTGGTGCCGGACAGCACAGATACGCAGTATTTT.

This clonotype occurred many times. The rearrangement links TRBV5-1 to TRBJ1-5; the D is unclear. This CDR3 spans 13 amino acids. Trimming stripped 3 bases from V and 4 bases from J, with 8 bases between. From germline, CDR1 is SGHRS and CDR2 YFSETQ. CDR3: CASSWSPNQPQHF. Here the CDR3 DNA reads TGCGCCAGCAGCTGGTCCCCTAATCAGCCCCAGCATTTT. Based on the CDR3 plus reference TRBV5-1 and TRBJ1-5, the full variable domain is KAGVTQTPRYLIKTRGQQVTLSCSPISGHRSVSWYQQTPGQGLQFLFEYFSETQRNKGNFPGRFSGRQFSNSRSEMNVSTLELGDSALYLCASSWSPNQPQHFGDGTRLSIL.

This clonotype was observed at least ten times. The chain joins TRBV12-3 or TRBV12-4 to TRBJ2-1, with TRBD1 matching over 10 bases. V dropped 4 bases and J dropped 8; count of bases not matched to a gene: 5. CDR3 length: 14 amino acids. CDR3 DNA sequence: TGTGCCAGCAGTTATTTGACAGGGGGCGATGAGCAGTTCTTC. Amino acids: CASSYLTGGDEQFF.

This clonotype was seen at least ten times. The rearrangement joins TRBV6-2 or TRBV6-3 to TRBJ1-5; 8 positions agree with TRBD1. The CDR3 totals 15 residues. J lost 3 bases, V lost 6 bases, and 7 bases had no gene match. Germline V gene lookup returns CDR1 MNHEY and CDR2 SVGEGT. In DNA form, the CDR3 reads TGTGCCAGCAGGTATCCAGGGGGCGACAATCAGCCCCAGCATTTT. Its protein is CASRYPGGDNQPQHF.

The chain carries TRBV28 and TRBJ1-1, with unresolved D. Germline lookup yields CDR1 MDHEN and CDR2 SYDVKM. Trimming cost V 6 bases and J 12 bases, with 14 bases left between them. CDR3 length: 11 amino acids. CDR3 DNA: TGTGCCAGCAGCACCTCCTCCTCGTCTTTCTTT. Translating it yields CASSTSSSSFF.

This clonotype occurred many times. The V call is TRBV6-6, the J call TRBJ1-1; D is undetermined. Trimming removed 0 bases from V and 1 base from J, with 9 bases in between. Germline V gene sequence: CDR1 MNHNY, CDR2 SVGAGI (reference sequence). The CDR3 covers 15 residues. This chain's CDR3 is CASSYSAPGNTEAFF. CDR3 DNA: TGTGCCAGCAGTTACTCAGCCCCCGGGAACACTGAAGCTTTCTTT.

This clonotype was counted many times. The V gene is TRBV5-1, the J gene TRBJ2-1; a possible D gene is TRBD2 (6 bases). This CDR3 has 16 residues. With 1 base removed from V and 2 bases from J, the gap between germline ends came to 13 bases. The germline V gene has CDR1 SGHRS and CDR2 YFSETQ. CDR3 sequence: CASSLPTGSTYNEQFF. CDR3 nucleotide sequence: TGCGCCAGCAGCTTGCCGACCGGGAGTACCTACAATGAGCAGTTCTTC. Using reference TRBV5-1 and TRBJ2-1 for the parts outside the CDR3, the full variable domain is KAGVTQTPRYLIKTRGQQVTLSCSPISGHRSVSWYQQTPGQGLQFLFEYFSETQRNKGNFPGRFSGRQFSNSRSEMNVSTLELGDSALYLCASSLPTGSTYNEQFFGPGTRLTVL.

The gene calls are TRBV7-6 and TRBJ2-1; D remains unclear. V lost 4 bases and J lost 8, with 15 bases in between. The CDR3 runs to 14 residues. Germline V lookup: CDR1 SGHVS, CDR2 FNYEAQ. This chain's CDR3 is CASSSLGLNYEQFF. DNA for the CDR3: TGTGCCAGCAGCTCCTTGGGCCTCAACTATGAGCAGTTCTTC.

This clonotype was seen repeatedly, ten times or more. J is TRBJ2-7 and V is TRBV12-3 or TRBV12-4; D could derive from TRBD1 or TRBD2 (5 bases each). The CDR3 sequence is 12 residues long. Between the trimmed V and J ends, which lost 7 bases and 5 bases, there was a span of 12 bases. The CDR3 nucleotides read TGTGCCAGCATGAGGGGCAAGGACGAGCAGTACTTC. Its protein is CASMRGKDEQYF.

V and J are TRBV7-8 and TRBJ2-7; D is possibly TRBD1 (6 bases). Germline CDR1 is SGHVS and CDR2 is FQNEAQ. Trimming pared 7 bases from V and 2 bases from J, leaving 18 bases between. This CDR3 has 15 amino acids. CDR3 protein: CASIARGAPPYEQYF. CDR3 coding DNA: TGTGCCAGCATCGCCAGGGGCGCCCCTCCCTACGAGCAGTACTTC. Using reference TRBV7-8 and TRBJ2-7 for the parts outside the CDR3, the full variable domain is GAGVSQSPRYKVAKRGQDVALRCDPISGHVSLFWYQQALGQGPEFLTYFQNEAQLDKSGLPSDRFFAERPEGSVSTLKIQRTQQEDSAVYLCASIARGAPPYEQYFGPGTRLTVT.

CDR3 DNA: TGTGCCATTAGTGAAGAGGGCGGGCAGTACTTC. Translation gives CAISEEGGQYF. The rearrangement uses TRBV2 and TRBJ2-7, with D tentatively TRBD2 (5 bases). Germline CDR1 reads SNHLY; CDR2 reads FYNNEI. V was pared by 10 bases and J by 9 bases, with 16 bases between. The CDR3 extends over 11 amino acids.

This clonotype was counted at least ten times. This chain joins TRBV27 and TRBJ2-2; either TRBD1 or TRBD2 may fit D (5 bases each). The CDR3 totals 17 residues. The germline CDR1 and CDR2 sequences are MNHEY and SMNVEV (reference sequence). Trimming shortened V by 7 bases and J by 14 bases, and 32 bases separated the two germline ends. CDR3 bases: TGTGCCAGCACTCCCCAGGGAGCCCCTGGGATCCGGGGAGCACTGTTTTTT. As protein: CASTPQGAPGIRGALFF.

This clonotype appeared many times. The V call is TRBV6-2 or TRBV6-3, the J call TRBJ2-2; 7 bases are a match to TRBD1. Germline V gene sequence: CDR1 MNHEY, CDR2 SVGEGT. The length of the CDR3 is 15 residues. After removal of 2 bases from V and 1 base from J, the junction contained 1 base not matched to a gene. CDR3 sequence (DNA): TGTGCCAGCAGTTACCGGGACAGGAACACCGGGGAGCTGTTTTTT. The encoded protein is CASSYRDRNTGELFF.

This clonotype was observed at least ten times. The chain is built from TRBV5-8 and TRBJ1-6; D unresolved. Germline CDR1 is SGHTS and CDR2 is YDEGEE. The CDR3 has 16 residues. Deletions cut 1 base from V and 2 bases from J, with 10 bases between. The CDR3 protein is CASSLIRDPYNSPLHF. DNA for the CDR3: TGTGCCAGCAGCTTGATCCGGGATCCCTATAATTCACCCCTCCACTTT. Complete variable domain (other parts from reference TRBV5-8 and TRBJ1-6): EAGVTQSPTHLIKTRGQQATLRCSPISGHTSVYWYQQALGLGLQFLLWYDEGEERNRGNFPPRFSGRQFPNYSSELNVNALELEDSALYLCASSLIRDPYNSPLHFGNGTRLTVT.

V gene TRBV7-9 combines with J gene TRBJ2-1; TRBD2 agrees at 8 bases. The ends lost 8 bases at V and 3 bases at J; junction bases unmatched: 6. The germline V gene has CDR1 SEHNR and CDR2 FQNEAQ (reference sequence). The CDR3 is 14 amino acids. CDR3 bases: TGTGCCAGCTCTACGGGGGGGGGCTACAATGAGCAGTTCTTC. Amino acids: CASSTGGGYNEQFF.

This clonotype was seen ten or more times. The chain combines TRBV20-1 with TRBJ2-4, with a tentative D call TRBD1 (6 bases). The V end lost 6 bases, the J end lost 9 bases, and 12 bases lay between the germline ends. The CDR3 contains 11 residues. Germline assignment: CDR1 DFQATT and CDR2 SNEGSKA (reference sequence). In nucleotides, the CDR3 is TGCAGTGCCCAAACAGGGCCCATTCAGTACTTC. It is translated as CSAQTGPIQYF.